What follows are 13 T cell receptor beta chains derived from one specimen sequenced in a study of T cell responses to AZD1222 COVID-19 vaccine. Clones were sequenced by immunoSEQ multiplex PCR, and TCRdb holds only the in-frame ones, with some missing. Of about 100,000 clones listed, 88% are singletons. The sample was peripheral blood, taken on day 0 of AZD1222 vaccination. These TCRs come from an adult in good health.

The chain carries TRBV12-3 or TRBV12-4 and TRBJ1-4, with D maybe TRBD1 (5 bases). V lost 8 bases, J lost 10 bases, and 14 bases lay in between. CDR3 size: 12 residues. CDR3 residues: CASEAGGGKLFF. CDR3 sequence (DNA): TGTGCCAGCGAGGCTGGCGGGGGAAAACTGTTTTTT.

There are a few counts of this clone. This chain uses TRBV30 with TRBJ2-5, with TRBD1 as a possible D gene (6 bases). The CDR3 has 14 residues. Trimming took off 5 bases at V and 11 bases at J, with 24 bases between the two ends. Per germline, CDR1 GTSNPN and CDR2 SVGIG (reference sequence). In DNA form, the CDR3 reads TGTGCCTGGGGCGTGGGGGCCCTCAAAATATCGCAGTACTTC. This encodes CAWGVGALKISQYF.

This chain connects TRBV27 to TRBJ2-7; 10 nucleotides align to TRBD2. Per the germline V gene, CDR1 is MNHEY and CDR2 is SMNVEV (reference sequence). This CDR3 is built from 15 residues. The junction had 6 bases not matched to a gene; V was cut back by 4 bases and J by 3 bases. The CDR3: CASSWTSGDHYEQYF. CDR3 coding DNA: TGTGCCAGCAGTTGGACTAGCGGAGATCACTACGAGCAGTACTTC.

The CDR3 loop reads CASSSQGLNTEAFF. The CDR3 coding sequence is TGTGCCAGCTCATCACAGGGTTTGAACACTGAAGCTTTCTTT. The gene calls are TRBV18 and TRBJ1-1, with D possibly being TRBD1 (6 bases). The CDR3 contains 14 residues. V was cut by 5 bases and J by 0 bases, with 10 bases left in between. Germline lookup yields CDR1 KGHSH and CDR2 LQKENI.

A few counts support this clone. The chain couples TRBV4-1 to TRBJ1-5; D remains ambiguous. From germline, CDR1 is MGHRA and CDR2 YSYEKL. Trimming stripped 0 bases from V and 5 bases from J, with 14 bases between. The CDR3 has 16 residues. CDR3 region: CASSQDGTALYQPQHF. As DNA, the CDR3 is TGCGCCAGCAGCCAAGATGGTACAGCTCTCTATCAGCCCCAGCATTTT.

The CDR3 coding sequence is TGTGCCAGCAACCTCGAGGGGAATAATTCACCCCTCCACTTT. Residues: CASNLEGNNSPLHF. The chain links TRBV2 to TRBJ1-6, with D perhaps TRBD1 (5 bases). This CDR3 comprises 14 residues. CDR1 is SNHLY, CDR2 FYNNEI, per germline. With 7 bases removed from V and 5 bases from J, the gap between germline ends came to 12 bases.

The V and J genes are TRBV19 and TRBJ1-6, with 9 bases aligning to TRBD1. V dropped 5 bases and J dropped 7; count of bases not matched to a gene: 3. The CDR3 consists of 14 residues. The germline V gene has CDR1 LNHDA and CDR2 SQIVND (reference sequence). The CDR3 sequence is CASSQTGGNSPLHF. CDR3 in DNA: TGTGCCAGTAGTCAGACAGGGGGGAATTCACCCCTCCACTTT.

J is TRBJ2-1 and V is TRBV19, with TRBD2 matching 9 bases. The CDR3 contains 16 residues. The germline gives CDR1 LNHDA, CDR2 SQIVND (reference sequence). Trimming at V came to 3 bases and at J to 4 bases, leaving 7 bases not matched to a gene. The CDR3 nucleotides read TGTGCCAGTAGTATCCTACCTAGCGGGACATACAATGAGCAGTTCTTC. It codes for CASSILPSGTYNEQFF.

The V and J genes are TRBV3-1 (or the pseudogene TRBV3-2) and TRBJ1-3, with D unclear. Germline V lookup: CDR1 LGHDT, CDR2 YNNKEL (reference sequence). Trimming removed 2 bases from V and 0 bases from J, with 5 bases in between. The CDR3 totals 14 residues. CDR3 in DNA: TGTGCCAGCAGCCAACCGGCCTCTGGAAACACCATATATTTT. Translated, it gives CASSQPASGNTIYF.

The chain recombines TRBV5-6 with TRBJ2-7; D is uncertain. Trimming took 4 bases from V and 0 from J, leaving 8 bases between them. Germline assignment: CDR1 SGHDT and CDR2 YYEEEE. The CDR3 is 13 residues long. The CDR3 nucleotides are TGTGCCAGCAGCGGAGTGGACTCCTACGAGCAGTACTTC. As protein: CASSGVDSYEQYF. Complete variable domain (other parts from reference TRBV5-6 and TRBJ2-7): DAGVTQSPTHLIKTRGQQVTLRCSPKSGHDTVSWYQQALGQGPQFIFQYYEEEERQRGNFPDRFSGHQFPNYSSELNVNALLLGDSALYLCASSGVDSYEQYFGPGTRLTVT.

The J gene is TRBJ1-1, the V gene TRBV9; D is perhaps TRBD1 (5 bases). CDR1 is SGDLS and CDR2 is YYNGEE in the germline V gene. The CDR3 is 15 residues long. V was trimmed by 0 bases and J by 1 base, leaving 10 bases between them. For the CDR3, the DNA is TGTGCCAGCAGCGTAGCGACAGCTAAGAACACTGAAGCTTTCTTT. This gives the protein CASSVATAKNTEAFF.

V usage is TRBV20-1 and J usage is TRBJ1-5, with D unclear. V was cut by 3 bases and J by 4 bases, with 10 bases left in between. Germline CDR1 is DFQATT and CDR2 is SNEGSKA (reference sequence). The CDR3 has 13 amino acids. The CDR3 region is CSASYSKNQPQHF. The CDR3 DNA reads as TGCAGTGCTAGTTACAGTAAAAATCAGCCCCAGCATTTT.

This clone was recorded only once. The chain links TRBV6-4 to TRBJ2-3; 11 bases match TRBD2. Germline V gene data show CDR1 as MRHNA and CDR2 as SNTAGT. The CDR3 spans 15 residues. Trimming removed 5 bases from V and 2 bases from J; junction bases left unmatched: 3. The CDR3: CASSSTSGATDTQYF. The CDR3 bases are TGTGCCAGCAGTTCGACTAGCGGGGCCACAGATACGCAGTATTTT.